Reported below is one T cell receptor (beta chain). The CDR3 extends over 16 amino acids. With 5 bases clipped from V and 3 bases from J, the junction kept 10 bases outside the gene matches. The V gene's germline CDR1 is SEHNR and CDR2 FQNEAQ (reference sequence). The sample belongs to a study of cytomegalovirus exposure and HLA in healthy donors. The PCR contained 60 Vbeta and 13 Jbeta primers. Sequencing was performed with immunoSEQ multiplex PCR; in TCRdb, only in-frame clones are kept and a portion is missing. In the table there are 140,000 to 150,000 clones, approximately 80% of which are singletons.

The TCR comes from a male donor in good health and CMV-seronegative. Specimen: PBMCs. The V call is TRBV7-9, the J call TRBJ2-7, with 10 bases matching TRBD2. The CDR3 sequence: CASSPRALAGDYEQYF. DNA of the CDR3: TGTGCCAGCAGCCCCCGCGCGCTAGCGGGAGACTACGAGCAGTACTTC.